The rows below give T cell receptor beta chains drawn from one sample of a study of regulatory T cells in long-lasting Graves disease. TCRdb ran MiXCR on the multiplex PCR reads and lists one entry per CDR3 protein. The data contain 520,000 or so distinct CDR3 sequences, around 11% of them seen just once; the ten biggest clones take up around 10%. This same sample was also part of a study on T cells in Graves' hyperthyroidism and ophthalmopathy.

The sample in question was peripheral blood mononuclear cells (PBMCs), obtained at new diagnosis, from a patient treated with antithyroid drugs. These receptors originate from a woman in her 30s with Graves disease. CDR3s include the opening cysteine and the closing phenylalanine or tryptophan. A D gene is named only where the DNA matches it firmly. Where a row states a size, it is once, few, many or the class of an expanded clone; other rows omit it.

abundance	v_gene	j_gene	d_gene	CDR3nt	CDR3aa
many	TRBV20-1	TRBJ2-2	TRBD2	TGCAGTGCCCCGACTAGCGGGACAGGCGGGGAGCTGTTTTTT	CSAPTSGTGGELFF
many	TRBV5-1	TRBJ2-1	NA	TGCGCCAGCAGCTTGGTCGGGGATGAGCAGTTCTTC	CASSLVGDEQFF
NA	TRBV7-2	TRBJ1-5	NA	TGTGCCAGCAGCCCCCGACGGAACAGCAATCAGCCCCAGCATTTT	CASSPRRNSNQPQHF
NA	TRBV6-5	TRBJ1-1	NA	TGTGCCAGCAGTTACGGGTCCCACTTGAACACTGAAGCTTTCTTT	CASSYGSHLNTEAFF
many	TRBV20-1	TRBJ2-5	TRBD2	TGCAGTTTCAAGCGGGAGCCAGTCCAAGAGACCCAGTACTTC	CSFKREPVQETQYF
NA	TRBV7-9	TRBJ2-7	TRBD2	TGTGCCAGCAGCTTAACTATCGGGACTAGCGGGAGGGCCGGTCGCGAGCAGTACTTC	CASSLTIGTSGRAGREQYF
few	TRBV7-8	TRBJ2-1	TRBD2	TGTGCCAGCAGCTTGCCCAGACTAGCGGGAGGGTGGCAACGTAAGTTAGGGCAGTTCTTC	CASSLPRLAGGWQRKLGQFF
NA	TRBV6-1	TRBJ2-1	NA	TGTGCCAGCAGTGCTAGAAGGAATGAGCAGTTCTTC	CASSARRNEQFF
NA	TRBV10-3	TRBJ2-5	TRBD2	TGTGCCATCAGTGAGTCAAGCGGGAGTGAGACCCAGTACTTC	CAISESSGSETQYF
many	TRBV7-9	TRBJ2-1	TRBD1	TGTGCCAGCAGCTTTGCAGGGGGCGCCTACAATGAGCAGTTCTTC	CASSFAGGAYNEQFF
many	TRBV12-3/TRBV12-4	TRBJ1-2	TRBD1	TGTGCCAGCAGTTCCCGACAGGGGTCCCACTATGGCTACACCTTC	CASSSRQGSHYGYTF
many	TRBV7-8	TRBJ2-1	TRBD1	TGTGCCAGCAGCTCCCGGAGACAGGGGAGGAATGAGCAGTTCTTC	CASSSRRQGRNEQFF
many	TRBV5-6	TRBJ2-1	NA	TGTGCCAGCAGCTTGGGACCCCCCCTCTACTACAATGAGCAGTTCTTC	CASSLGPPLYYNEQFF
NA	TRBV7-9	TRBJ1-4	TRBD1	TGTGCCAGCAGCCGGGCGACAGGGGGCCGGCATGAAAAACTGTTTTTT	CASSRATGGRHEKLFF
many	TRBV12-3/TRBV12-4	TRBJ2-5	TRBD2	TGTGCCAGCAGTTGGAGCGGGAGAAGGCAGACCCAGTACTTC	CASSWSGRRQTQYF
many	TRBV3-1	TRBJ2-1	NA	TGTGCCAGCAGGTTCGGGATAAGCTCCTACAATGAGCAGTTCTTC	CASRFGISSYNEQFF
many	TRBV19	TRBJ2-3	TRBD1	TGTGCCAGTAGTGGGGACAGGGGAAAGGGGGATACGCAGTATTTT	CASSGDRGKGDTQYF
few	TRBV19	TRBJ2-7	NA	TGTGCCAGTAGTATGGGCAGGGAATCCCACGAGCAGTACTTC	CASSMGRESHEQYF
many	TRBV11-2	TRBJ1-1	NA	TGTGCCAGCAGCTGGGGGGAGAACACTGAAGCTTTCTTT	CASSWGENTEAFF
many	TRBV20-1	TRBJ1-1	NA	TGCAGTGCAAGTAGGAGGGAGACTGAAGCTTTCTTT	CSASRRETEAFF
many	TRBV20-1	TRBJ1-1	NA	TGCAGTGCCCCCGGTGGAGGACCGTGGACTGAAGCTTTCTTT	CSAPGGGPWTEAFF
many	TRBV7-2	TRBJ2-5	TRBD1	TGTGCCAGCAAGATCGGACAGGGTAGGGAGACCCAGTACTTC	CASKIGQGRETQYF
many	TRBV28	TRBJ2-1	TRBD2	TGTGCCAGCAGAAGCGGTCTAGCGGGAGAGGATGAGCAGTTCTTC	CASRSGLAGEDEQFF
many	TRBV27	TRBJ2-5	NA	TGTGCCAGCCGGCGGGGAGAGAGGTTCGGAGAGACCCAGTACTTC	CASRRGERFGETQYF
few	TRBV20-1	TRBJ2-7	TRBD2	TGCAGTGCTAGCCCACTAGCGAACGCCCACGAGCAGTACTTC	CSASPLANAHEQYF
NA	TRBV15	TRBJ1-4	TRBD1	TGTGCCACCAGCAGGACCGGGACAGAAGGAGAAAAACTGTTTTTT	CATSRTGTEGEKLFF
many	TRBV6-1	TRBJ2-5	TRBD2	TGTGCCAGCAGTCCGGGACTAGCACCCGGAGGGACCCAGTACTTC	CASSPGLAPGGTQYF
many	TRBV4-1	TRBJ2-7	TRBD2	TGCGCCAGCAGCCCCACGGAGGCTAGCGGGACCCACGAGCAGTACTTC	CASSPTEASGTHEQYF
many	TRBV30	TRBJ1-5	NA	TGTGCCTGGAGGGGTCTCCACGGGGAGCCCCAGCATTTT	CAWRGLHGEPQHF
many	TRBV10-3	TRBJ2-5	TRBD2	TGTGCCATCAGTGAAGAGCGGGAGGAGGTATGGGGAGAGACCCAGTACTTC	CAISEEREEVWGETQYF
many	TRBV7-9	TRBJ1-1	NA	TGTGCCAGCAGGTCCAGCCGGAACACTGAAGCTTTCTTT	CASRSSRNTEAFF
many	TRBV2	TRBJ1-1	NA	TGTGCCAGCAGGTCTCAGGACAACACTGAAGCTTTCTTT	CASRSQDNTEAFF
few	TRBV29-1	TRBJ1-1	NA	TGCAGCGTTGACGGAGAGAGGAGCACTGAAGCTTTCTTT	CSVDGERSTEAFF
NA	TRBV6-1	TRBJ2-4	NA	TGTGCCAGCAGCGGAGATATAACCCAAAACATTCAGTACTTC	CASSGDITQNIQYF
many	TRBV6-1	TRBJ1-5	NA	TGTGCCAGCAAAACAGGGTTAGATCAGCCCCAGCATTTT	CASKTGLDQPQHF
many	TRBV7-2	TRBJ1-1	NA	TGTGCCAGCAGCCTGGACAGAGTAAAAGCTTTCTTT	CASSLDRVKAFF
few	TRBV20-1	TRBJ2-7	TRBD1	TGCAGTGCAAATGACAGGGACGCGTTCGGCGAGCAGTACTTC	CSANDRDAFGEQYF
many	TRBV11-2	TRBJ2-4	TRBD2	TGTGCCAGCAGCGCGGGACTAGCGGGATCGTGGATGATCTTTAGCAAAAACATTCAGTACTTC	CASSAGLAGSWMIFSKNIQYF
NA	TRBV12-3/TRBV12-4	TRBJ2-7	TRBD1	TGTGCCAGCAGTTTGGACACTTCCGGGACAGGGCACTACGAGCAGTACTTC	CASSLDTSGTGHYEQYF
many	TRBV19	TRBJ1-1	NA	TGTGCCAGTAGTATAGAGGCGGGGGGAACTGAAGCTTTCTTT	CASSIEAGGTEAFF
NA	TRBV19	TRBJ1-2	NA	TGTGCCAGTAGTATAGATGAGAGGCGCTACACCTTC	CASSIDERRYTF
many	TRBV4-1	TRBJ1-6	NA	TGCGCCAGCAGCCAGATTGGGGTCTCCCTCCACTTT	CASSQIGVSLHF
few	TRBV29-1	TRBJ2-1	NA	TGCAGCGTTGAAGCAGGACTGACTCTCAATGAGCAGTTCTTC	CSVEAGLTLNEQFF
many	TRBV29-1	TRBJ2-1	TRBD2	TGCAGCGTTGAAAATATTGCTAGCGGGAGCACCAATGAGCAGTTCTTC	CSVENIASGSTNEQFF
NA	TRBV15	TRBJ2-7	TRBD2	TGTGCCACCAGCAGAGATCTGACTAGCGGGAGTCAGATCGACGAGCAGTACTTC	CATSRDLTSGSQIDEQYF
many	TRBV5-5	TRBJ2-1	TRBD2	TGTGCCAGCAGCCATCATTCCGGGACTAGCGGCTACAATGAGCAGTTCTTC	CASSHHSGTSGYNEQFF
many	TRBV4-1	TRBJ2-7	NA	TGCGCCAGCAGACAAGCTATCACGCAAAGGAGCTCCTACGAGCAGTACTTC	CASRQAITQRSSYEQYF
few	TRBV5-5	TRBJ2-2	NA	TGTGCCAGCAGCTTGAACATGGCCGGGGAGCTGTTTTTT	CASSLNMAGELFF
once	TRBV11-2	TRBJ2-2	NA	TGTGCCAGCAGCTTCGGGGGCGTCCCCGGGTTGGGACTTTTTTTT	CASSFGGVPGLGLFF
many	TRBV5-1	TRBJ1-1	NA	TGCGCCAGCAGTACGGAGCTGAACACTGAAGCTTTCTTT	CASSTELNTEAFF
many	TRBV3-1	TRBJ2-7	NA	TGTGCCAGCAGCGACGATCTTCCCTCGGGGGAGCAGTACTTC	CASSDDLPSGEQYF
NA	TRBV7-9	TRBJ2-7	TRBD1	TGTGCCAGCAGCACACCTGCGGGACAGGGAGCGTCCTACGAGCAGTACTTC	CASSTPAGQGASYEQYF